This T cell receptor beta chain originates from a study of T-cell memory formation after mild COVID-19. Study context: TCR clusters were mostly confined to one donor each. Study conclusions and caveats: Clones contracting day 15 to 85 were balanced CD4/CD8; later expanders leaned CD4+. Cross-reactive memory appears to have joined, as suggested by some responding clones showing up in pre-infection memory.

TCRalpha and TCRbeta libraries used 5'RACE with constant-segment primers and UMIs. Each CDR3 protein is one row after TCRdb ran MiXCR on the 5' RACE reads. The repertoire holds 100,000 to 150,000 distinct CDR3 sequences, with about a sixth as singletons. V lost 0 bases and J 9 bases, leaving 6 bases between the germline ends. Germline assignment: CDR1 LGHNA and CDR2 YNFKEQ. The CDR3 loop spans 12 amino acids. This clonotype was seen only once. What it binds is unknown. What was sequenced was PBMCs or a T cell subset sorted from them (not recorded which). The chain combines TRBV4-2 with TRBJ2-1, with D uncertain. The receptor's source is a man younger than 35 who had mild COVID-19 (a few samples of this study predate the infection). Cell type and time point are not known. CDR3 region: CASSQDRGEQFF. DNA for the CDR3: TGTGCCAGCAGCCAAGATAGAGGTGAGCAGTTCTTC.